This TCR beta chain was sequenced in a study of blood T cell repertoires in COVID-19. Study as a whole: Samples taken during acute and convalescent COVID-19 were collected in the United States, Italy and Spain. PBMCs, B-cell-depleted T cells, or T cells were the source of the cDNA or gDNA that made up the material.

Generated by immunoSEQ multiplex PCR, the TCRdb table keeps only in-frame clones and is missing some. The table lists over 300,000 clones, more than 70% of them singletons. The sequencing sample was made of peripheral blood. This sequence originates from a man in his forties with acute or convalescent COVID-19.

The CDR3, as DNA: TGTGCCTGGAGTGTAGGAGCGGGGGGCACAGATACGCAGTATTTT. This translates into CAWSVGAGGTDTQYF. The chain carries TRBV30 and TRBJ2-3, with 8 bases identical to TRBD2. Per the germline V gene, CDR1 is GTSNPN and CDR2 is SVGIG (reference sequence). Losses at the gene ends were 0 bases for V and 1 base for J; bases not matched to a gene: 3. The CDR3 is 15 residues long.